A selection of T cell receptor beta chains follows, all from one sample in a study of identifying expanded T cells in peripheral blood. The method was immunoSEQ multiplex PCR; TCRdb's version includes in-frame clones alone and lacks a portion of them. The sample consists of approximately 100,000 clones, about nine tenths of them appearing once. The sample was blood. These receptors all stem from a person between 18 and 75 years old in good health. CDR3s include the opening cysteine and the closing phenylalanine or tryptophan. The order of the fields is CDR3 length, V gene, clone size, D gene, J gene, CDR3 DNA, CDR3 protein. The D gene is left open where the match is weak. Expanded clones get a size class; other rows say once, few or many, or leave the size out.

len: 17; v_gene: TRBV5-1; abundance: .; d_gene: TRBD2; j_gene: TRBJ2-2; CDR3nt: TGCGCCAGCAGCTCAAATGCGGGAGGGGCGAACACCGGGGAGCTGTTTTTT; CDR3aa: CASSSNAGGANTGELFF
len: 14; v_gene: TRBV6-5; abundance: .; d_gene: TRBD1; j_gene: TRBJ2-5; CDR3nt: TGTGCCAGCAGTCAGACAGGGTCGTCTCAGACCCAGTACTTC; CDR3aa: CASSQTGSSQTQYF
len: 14; v_gene: TRBV2; abundance: .; d_gene: TRBD1; j_gene: TRBJ1-4; CDR3nt: TGTGCCAGCAGCGAAGGACAGGGGAATGAAAAACTGTTTTTT; CDR3aa: CASSEGQGNEKLFF
len: 14; v_gene: TRBV28; abundance: .; d_gene: .; j_gene: TRBJ1-2; CDR3nt: TGTGCCAGCAGGATTGCTATAAATAACTATGGCTACACCTTC; CDR3aa: CASRIAINNYGYTF
len: 15; v_gene: TRBV5-4; abundance: .; d_gene: .; j_gene: TRBJ2-2; CDR3nt: TGTGCCAGCAGCTTGAAGCCGGGGAACACCGGGGAGCTGTTTTTT; CDR3aa: CASSLKPGNTGELFF
len: 13; v_gene: TRBV9; abundance: .; d_gene: .; j_gene: TRBJ2-5; CDR3nt: TGTGCCAGCAGCGCGCAGGGAGGAGAGACCCAGTACTTC; CDR3aa: CASSAQGGETQYF
len: 16; v_gene: TRBV9; abundance: once; d_gene: TRBD1; j_gene: TRBJ1-6; CDR3nt: TGTGCCAGCAGCGCACGGGACAGAGGTTATAATTCACCCCTCCACTTT; CDR3aa: CASSARDRGYNSPLHF
len: 16; v_gene: TRBV7-3; abundance: .; d_gene: .; j_gene: TRBJ1-2; CDR3nt: TGCGCCAGCAGCCAGGACCTGGGATCGACAGGCTATGGCTACACCTTC; CDR3aa: CASSQDLGSTGYGYTF
len: 13; v_gene: TRBV19; abundance: .; d_gene: .; j_gene: TRBJ1-2; CDR3nt: TGTGCCAGTAGTATAGATCCGGGCTATGGCTACACCTTC; CDR3aa: CASSIDPGYGYTF
len: 14; v_gene: TRBV5-5; abundance: .; d_gene: .; j_gene: TRBJ2-7; CDR3nt: TGTGCCAGCAGGCGGGACCGAACCTCCTACGAGCAGTACTTC; CDR3aa: CASRRDRTSYEQYF